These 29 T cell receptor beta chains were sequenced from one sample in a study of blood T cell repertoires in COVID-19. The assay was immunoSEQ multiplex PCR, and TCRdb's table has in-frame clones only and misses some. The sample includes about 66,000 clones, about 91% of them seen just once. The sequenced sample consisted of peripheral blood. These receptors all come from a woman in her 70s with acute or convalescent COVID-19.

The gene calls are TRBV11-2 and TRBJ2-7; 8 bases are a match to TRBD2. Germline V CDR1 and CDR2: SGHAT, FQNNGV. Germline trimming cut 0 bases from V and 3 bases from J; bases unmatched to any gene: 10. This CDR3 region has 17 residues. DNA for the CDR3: TGTGCCAGCAGCTTAGAATTTGGTGGGCGGGGGGTCTACGAGCAGTACTTC. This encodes CASSLEFGGRGVYEQYF.

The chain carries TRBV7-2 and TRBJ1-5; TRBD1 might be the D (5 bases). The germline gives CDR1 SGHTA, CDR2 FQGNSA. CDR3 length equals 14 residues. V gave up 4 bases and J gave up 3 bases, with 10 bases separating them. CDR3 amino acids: CASSYQGINQPQHF. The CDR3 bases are TGTGCCAGCAGCTATCAGGGAATCAATCAGCCCCAGCATTTT.

The CDR3 sequence: CASNLRYVAFF. DNA for the CDR3: TGTGCCAGCAATCTCCGGTACGTGGCTTTCTTT. The chain uses TRBV28 and TRBJ1-1; D not resolved. CDR3 length: 11 residues. Germline CDR1 and CDR2: MDHEN and SYDVKM. Trimming stripped 7 bases from V and 11 bases from J, with 14 bases between.

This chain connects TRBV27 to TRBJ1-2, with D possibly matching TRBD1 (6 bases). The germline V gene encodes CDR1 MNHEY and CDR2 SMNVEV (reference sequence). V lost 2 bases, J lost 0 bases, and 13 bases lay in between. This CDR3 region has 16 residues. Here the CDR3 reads CASSLGPDRSNYGYTF. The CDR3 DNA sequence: TGTGCCAGCAGTTTAGGCCCCGACAGGTCTAACTATGGCTACACCTTC.

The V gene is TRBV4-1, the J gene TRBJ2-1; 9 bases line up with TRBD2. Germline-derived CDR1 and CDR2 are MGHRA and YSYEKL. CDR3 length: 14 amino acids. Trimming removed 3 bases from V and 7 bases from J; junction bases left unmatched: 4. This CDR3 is CASSHAGLANEQFF. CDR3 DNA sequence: TGCGCCAGCAGCCACGCGGGACTAGCAAATGAGCAGTTCTTC.

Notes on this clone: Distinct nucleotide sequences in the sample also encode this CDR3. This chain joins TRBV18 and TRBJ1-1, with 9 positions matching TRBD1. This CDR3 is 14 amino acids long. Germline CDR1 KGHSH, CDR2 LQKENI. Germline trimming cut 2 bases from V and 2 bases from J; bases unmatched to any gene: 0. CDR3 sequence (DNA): TGTGCCAGCTCACCAACAGGGGGCAACACTGAAGCTTTCTTT. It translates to CASSPTGGNTEAFF.

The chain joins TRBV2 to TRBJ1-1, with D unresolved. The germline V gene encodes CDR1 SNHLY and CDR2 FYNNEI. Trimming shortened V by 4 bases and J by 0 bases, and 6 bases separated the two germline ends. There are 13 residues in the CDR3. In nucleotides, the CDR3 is TGTGCCAGCAGTGCCGACATGAACACTGAAGCTTTCTTT. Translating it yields CASSADMNTEAFF.

For the CDR3, the DNA is TGTGCCAGCACTCACAGGGTCAATGTTGAGGGCAATGAGCAGTTCTTC. This gives the protein CASTHRVNVEGNEQFF. The V call is TRBV2, the J call TRBJ2-1; possible D gene TRBD1, 6 bases. The V end was cut by 7 bases, the J end by 6 bases, with 22 bases between. CDR3 length equals 16 residues. The germline CDR1 and CDR2 sequences are SNHLY and FYNNEI.

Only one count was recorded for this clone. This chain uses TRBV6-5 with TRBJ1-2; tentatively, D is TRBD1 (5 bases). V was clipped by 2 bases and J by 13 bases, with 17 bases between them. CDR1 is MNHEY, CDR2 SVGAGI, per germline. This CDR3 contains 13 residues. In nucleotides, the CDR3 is TGTGCCAGCAGTTACCCCCCGGACATCAGAGGCACCTTC. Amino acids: CASSYPPDIRGTF.

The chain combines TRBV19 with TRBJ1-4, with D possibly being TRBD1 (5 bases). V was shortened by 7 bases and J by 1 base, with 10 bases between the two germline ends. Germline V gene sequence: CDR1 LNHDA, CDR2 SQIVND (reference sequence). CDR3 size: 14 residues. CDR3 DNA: TGTGCCAGTACCCGGCAGGGAACTAATGAAAAACTGTTTTTT. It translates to CASTRQGTNEKLFF.

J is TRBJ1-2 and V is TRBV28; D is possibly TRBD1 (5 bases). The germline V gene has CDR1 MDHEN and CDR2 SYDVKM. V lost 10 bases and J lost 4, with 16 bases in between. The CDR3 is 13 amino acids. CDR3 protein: CAIRGDSSYGYTF. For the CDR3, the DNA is TGTGCCATCCGAGGCGACAGTTCCTATGGCTACACCTTC.

The CDR3 sequence is CASTRGGQEEGTEAFF. The CDR3 DNA follows: TGTGCCAGCACCAGAGGAGGACAGGAAGAGGGCACTGAAGCTTTCTTT. The V call is TRBV6-6, the J call TRBJ1-1, with 7 bases fitting TRBD1. The CDR3 is 16 residues long. Trimming removed 7 bases from V and 4 bases from J; junction bases left unmatched: 15. CDR1 is MNHNY and CDR2 is SVGAGI in the germline V gene (reference sequence).

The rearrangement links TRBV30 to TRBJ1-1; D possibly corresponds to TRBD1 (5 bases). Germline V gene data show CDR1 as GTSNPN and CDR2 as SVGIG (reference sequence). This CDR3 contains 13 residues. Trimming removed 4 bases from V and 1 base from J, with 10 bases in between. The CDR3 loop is CAWIGHKNTEAFF. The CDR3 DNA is TGTGCCTGGATAGGACACAAGAACACTGAAGCTTTCTTT. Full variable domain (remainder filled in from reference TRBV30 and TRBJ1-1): SQTIHQWPATLVQPVGSPLSLECTVEGTSNPNLYWYRQAAGRGLQLLFYSVGIGQISSEVPQNLSASRPQDRQFILSSKKLLLSDSGFYLCAWIGHKNTEAFFGQGTRLTVV.

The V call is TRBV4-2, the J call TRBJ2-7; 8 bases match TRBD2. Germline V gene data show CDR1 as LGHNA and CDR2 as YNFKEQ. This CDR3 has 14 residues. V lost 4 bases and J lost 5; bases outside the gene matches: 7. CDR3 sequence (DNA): TGTGCCAGCAGCCCAGGGCGGGAGGCTGACGAGCAGTACTTC. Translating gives CASSPGREADEQYF.

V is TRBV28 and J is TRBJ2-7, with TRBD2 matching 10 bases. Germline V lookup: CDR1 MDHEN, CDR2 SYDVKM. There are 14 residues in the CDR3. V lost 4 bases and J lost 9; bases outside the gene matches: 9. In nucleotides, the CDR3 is TGTGCCAGCAGTTCCCCACATAGCGGGGGGCGGCAGTACTTC. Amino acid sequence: CASSSPHSGGRQYF.

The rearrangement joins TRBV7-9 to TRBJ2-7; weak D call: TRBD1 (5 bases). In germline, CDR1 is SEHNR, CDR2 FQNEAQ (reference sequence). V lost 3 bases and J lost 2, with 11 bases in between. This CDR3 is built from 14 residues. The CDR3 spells CASSFSRGTYEQYF. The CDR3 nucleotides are TGTGCCAGCAGCTTTAGTAGGGGAACCTACGAGCAGTACTTC.

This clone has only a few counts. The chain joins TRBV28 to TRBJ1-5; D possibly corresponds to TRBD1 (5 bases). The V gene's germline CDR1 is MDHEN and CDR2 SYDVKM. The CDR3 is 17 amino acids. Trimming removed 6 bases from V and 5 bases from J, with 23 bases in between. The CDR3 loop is CASSWADSRVIYQPQHF. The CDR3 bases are TGTGCCAGCAGCTGGGCAGACAGCCGGGTGATCTATCAGCCCCAGCATTTT.

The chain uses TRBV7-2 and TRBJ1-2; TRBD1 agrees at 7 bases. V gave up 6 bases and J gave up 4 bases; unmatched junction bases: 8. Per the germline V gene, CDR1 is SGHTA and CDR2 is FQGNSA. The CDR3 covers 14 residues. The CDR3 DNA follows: TGTGCCAGCAGATATACAGGGGAAGGCTATGGCTACACCTTC. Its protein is CASRYTGEGYGYTF.

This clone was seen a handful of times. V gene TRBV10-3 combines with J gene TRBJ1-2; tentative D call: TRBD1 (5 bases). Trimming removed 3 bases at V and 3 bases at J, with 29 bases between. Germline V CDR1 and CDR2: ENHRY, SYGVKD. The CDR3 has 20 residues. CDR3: CAISDRSARGSRRTDYGYTF. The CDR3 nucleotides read TGTGCCATCAGTGATCGGTCCGCAAGGGGATCTCGCCGGACGGACTATGGCTACACCTTC.

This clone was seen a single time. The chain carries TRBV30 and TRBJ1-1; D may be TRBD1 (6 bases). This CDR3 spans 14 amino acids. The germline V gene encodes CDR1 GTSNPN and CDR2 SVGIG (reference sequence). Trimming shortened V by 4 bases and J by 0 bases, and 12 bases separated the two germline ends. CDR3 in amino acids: CAWNQGIMNTEAFF. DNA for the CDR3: TGTGCCTGGAACCAGGGGATCATGAACACTGAAGCTTTCTTT.

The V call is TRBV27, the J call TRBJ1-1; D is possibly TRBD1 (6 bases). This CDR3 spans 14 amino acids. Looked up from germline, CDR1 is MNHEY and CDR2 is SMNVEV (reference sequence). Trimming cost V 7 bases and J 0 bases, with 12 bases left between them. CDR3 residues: CASTGGQLNTEAFF. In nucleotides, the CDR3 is TGTGCCAGCACTGGGGGACAACTGAACACTGAAGCTTTCTTT.

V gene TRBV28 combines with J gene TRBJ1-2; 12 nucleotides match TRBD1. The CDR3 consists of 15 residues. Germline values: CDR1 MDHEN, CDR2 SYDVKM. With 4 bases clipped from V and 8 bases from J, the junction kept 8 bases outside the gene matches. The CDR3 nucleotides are TGTGCCAGCAGTTCCTGGGGACAGGGGGCGATGGGCTACACCTTC. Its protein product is CASSSWGQGAMGYTF.

CDR3 residues: CASSLGDQPQHF. The CDR3 nucleotides read TGTGCCAGCAGCTTGGGAGATCAGCCCCAGCATTTT. The chain employs TRBV5-4 and TRBJ1-5; D is undetermined. The CDR3 runs to 12 residues. CDR1 and CDR2 (germline): SGHNT, YYREEE (reference sequence). Trimming left V 0 bases short and J 5 bases short, with 3 bases between.

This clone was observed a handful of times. This CDR3 is CASRVQDEAFF. DNA for the CDR3: TGCGCCAGCAGGGTTCAGGATGAAGCTTTCTTT. The gene calls are TRBV5-1 and TRBJ1-1; D remains ambiguous. The length of the CDR3 is 11 residues. The V and J ends lost 5 bases and 7 bases respectively, with 9 bases between them. Germline V gene data show CDR1 as SGHRS and CDR2 as YFSETQ.

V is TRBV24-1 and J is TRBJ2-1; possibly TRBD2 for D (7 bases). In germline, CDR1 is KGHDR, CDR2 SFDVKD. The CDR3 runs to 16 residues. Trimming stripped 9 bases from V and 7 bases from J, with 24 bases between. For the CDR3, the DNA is TGTGCCACCGCACCGGGGGCGAGCGGGACTGGGAATGAGCAGTTCTTC. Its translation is CATAPGASGTGNEQFF.

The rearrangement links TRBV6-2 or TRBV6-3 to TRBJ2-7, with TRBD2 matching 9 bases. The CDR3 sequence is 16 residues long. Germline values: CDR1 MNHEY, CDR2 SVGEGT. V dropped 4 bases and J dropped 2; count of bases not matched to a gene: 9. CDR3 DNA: TGTGCCAGCAGTTCTTTCGGACTAGCGTTGGCCTACGAGCAGTACTTC. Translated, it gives CASSSFGLALAYEQYF.

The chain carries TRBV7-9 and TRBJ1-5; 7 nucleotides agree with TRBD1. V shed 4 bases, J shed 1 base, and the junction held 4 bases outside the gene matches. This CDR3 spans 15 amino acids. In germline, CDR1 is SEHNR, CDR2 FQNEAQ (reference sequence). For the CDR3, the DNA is TGTGCCAGCAGCTCTCAGGGGGTGAGCAATCAGCCCCAGCATTTT. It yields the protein CASSSQGVSNQPQHF.

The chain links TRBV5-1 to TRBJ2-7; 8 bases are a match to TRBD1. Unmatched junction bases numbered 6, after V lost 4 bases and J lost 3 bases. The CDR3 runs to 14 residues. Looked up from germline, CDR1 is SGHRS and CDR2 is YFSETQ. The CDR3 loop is CASSLGQGGYEQYF. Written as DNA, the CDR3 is TGCGCCAGCAGCCTTGGACAGGGAGGCTACGAGCAGTACTTC.

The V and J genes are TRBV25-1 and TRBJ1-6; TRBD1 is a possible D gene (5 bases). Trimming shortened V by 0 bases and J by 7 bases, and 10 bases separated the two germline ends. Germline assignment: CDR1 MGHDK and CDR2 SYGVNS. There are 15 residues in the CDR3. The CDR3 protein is CASSEYAGNNSPLHF. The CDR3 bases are TGTGCCAGCAGTGAATATGCAGGGAACAATTCACCCCTCCACTTT.